This T cell receptor beta chain appears in the sequencing data of a study of blood T cell repertoires in COVID-19. Study overall: Samples representing acute and convalescent COVID-19 were sourced from the United States, Italy and Spain.

Libraries were prepared by immunoSEQ multiplex PCR; TCRdb keeps only in-frame clonotypes and omits some of them. This table has around 50,000 clones, almost 80% appearing once. Recruits, aged about 18 to 90 years, lived in 25 or so US areas. Clinical histories supplied by participants themselves formed the basis of cohort assignment. The germline V gene has CDR1 SNHLY and CDR2 FYNNEI. Germline trimming cut 6 bases from V and 2 bases from J; bases unmatched to any gene: 8. This CDR3 comprises 16 residues. The chain couples TRBV2 to TRBJ2-2; 8 bases line up with TRBD1. Specimen: PBMCs or T cells enriched from blood (not recorded which). The receptor was isolated from a woman between 45 and 60 years old with acute COVID-19. Written as DNA, the CDR3 is TGTGCCAGCAGCGGGACGGGACAGGTCAACACCGGGGAGCTGTTTTTT. Protein product: CASSGTGQVNTGELFF.